The following is a T cell receptor beta chain sequence with its context. Antigen specificity is unknown. The data were obtained in a study of TIL therapy for anti-PD-1-resistant metastatic lung cancer. Looking at the study overall: Several tumors were EGFR-mutant and two were ALK-rearranged. Notes on the study in general: TIL cultures after expansion showed higher clonality and lower diversity than baseline tumor (median about 6% vs 30%).

The immunoSEQ assay was v3. This table comes from immunoSEQ multiplex PCR, and its TCRdb copy is limited to in-frame clones, with some not included. The profile covers thousands of clones, with over 60% appearing a single time and about an eighth taken by the ten largest. Trimming took off 1 base at V and 2 bases at J, with 11 bases between the two ends. This CDR3 spans 15 amino acids. Germline values: CDR1 SGHTA, CDR2 FQGNSA. Time point meaning: pre-treatment sample, taken before nivolumab and TIL therapy. The tumor samples were excised metastases, mostly pleural nodules or supraclavicular lymph nodes.

The rearrangement uses TRBV7-2 and TRBJ1-2; unclear D gene. Here the sequenced sample was tumor tissue, taken at baseline. This receptor was taken from a person aged 25-85 years with non-small cell lung cancer. The CDR3 DNA reads TGTGCCAGCAGCTTAGAATGGATTATAAACTATGGCTACACCTTC. Protein product: CASSLEWIINYGYTF.